The subject of this entry is one T cell receptor beta chain. Its antigen has not been determined. No per-base quality is available; no much larger clone lies one base away. Receptor libraries were prepared by PCR. Sequenced using an Illumina HiSeq 2500. Molecular barcoding was employed in the preparation of TCR libraries, with unique molecular identifiers being used to normalize TCRbeta repertoire quantification. TCRdb handled the public reads itself, with Q25 trimming in fastp and clone calling in MiXCR, and kept productive beta chains. Identical CDR3 proteins give one entry, which carries the most common genes and DNA. Within this sample are roughly 500,000 distinct CDR3 sequences, with approximately 29% of them counted one time only. The ten top clones hold 2% to 3% of the sample. Measured from the cysteine to the phenylalanine, the CDR3 is 15 residues long. Only the CDR3 DNA stays, 45 bases, in frame from base 1. At the junction V is shortened by 5 bases and J by 8 bases; bases outside the gene matches: 12.

This sample was taken from a study of T-cell reconstitution after alpha-beta-depleted transplantation in children (dated by TCRdb to the mid-2010s). At the level of the whole study: Using TCR repertoire profiling, the study quantitatively followed how T-cell immune reconstitution unfolded in children after TCRalphabeta/CD19-depleted allogeneic hematopoietic cell transplantation.

This sequence uses TRBV12-3 or TRBV12-4 and TRBJ2-1, and 7 junction bases match TRBD1. The TCR originated in a human donor who donated a stem cell graft to a child with aplastic anemia. The material was PBMCs from the stem cell graft donor, obtained from the stem cell graft. The CDR3 loop reads CASSPRAARGHEQFF. In nucleotides, the sequence is TGTGCCAGCAGTCCTCGGGCGGCGAGGGGGCATGAGCAGTTCTTC.